This T cell receptor (beta chain) was observed in a study of radiotherapy plus CTLA-4 blockade in lung cancer. Across the study: Of all patients, approximately 17% responded objectively and approximately 30% showed disease control.

Details on this clone: What it binds is not known.

General study results and limits: Among reported predictors of response, early blood T cell clone dynamics with interferon-beta performed best. Some TCR clones had been derived from tumors. These clones expanded in peripheral blood after radiotherapy plus ipilimumab.

Libraries were prepared by immunoSEQ multiplex PCR; TCRdb keeps only in-frame clonotypes and omits some of them. The profile covers more than 55,000 clones, with around 85% appearing a single time and 15% to 20% taken by the ten largest. Focal radiation plus CTLA-4 blockade with ipilimumab was given to patients with chemo-refractory metastatic non-small-cell lung cancer. CDR3 length equals 12 residues. V lost 1 base and J 15 bases, leaving 13 bases between the germline ends. The germline CDR1 and CDR2 sequences are LNHDA and SQIVND (reference sequence). Sequenced material: peripheral blood, taken from a patient treated with radiotherapy plus ipilimumab. The chain carries TRBV19 and TRBJ1-5; D is possibly TRBD1 (5 bases). This clonotype originated in a human donor with non-small cell lung cancer who had a complete response to radiotherapy plus ipilimumab. CDR3 in amino acids: CASSIVDSLPHF. The DNA for the CDR3 is TGTGCCAGTAGTATAGTAGACAGCCTCCCGCATTTT.